This T cell receptor beta chain was found in a study of T cell responses to AZD1222 COVID-19 vaccine. Generated by immunoSEQ multiplex PCR, the TCRdb table keeps only in-frame clones and is missing some. In the table there are about 53,000 clones, around 84% of which are singletons. This sequence was found in an adult in good health. The sequences come from peripheral blood, collected on day 0 of AZD1222 vaccination.

In nucleotides, the CDR3 is TGCGCCAGCAGCTTGGCGGCTAGCCGCGAGCAGTACTTC. Protein sequence: CASSLAASREQYF. This rearrangement joins TRBV5-1 to TRBJ2-7; TRBD2 is a possible D gene (5 bases). The V end lost 0 bases, the J end lost 6 bases, and 10 bases lay between the germline ends. Germline V gene data show CDR1 as SGHRS and CDR2 as YFSETQ. The CDR3 extends over 13 amino acids.